Following are 12 T cell receptor beta chains from one sample sequenced in a study of blood T cell repertoires in COVID-19. Profiling relied on immunoSEQ multiplex PCR, and the TCRdb table lists in-frame clones only, not all of them. Here the sample spans roughly 280,000 clones, approximately 90% being singletons. Sequencing was carried out using PBMCs or T cells enriched from blood (not recorded which). These receptors originate from a woman in her fifties or sixties who had recovered from COVID-19.

The chain couples TRBV2 to TRBJ2-3; D perhaps matches TRBD1 (5 bases). Deletions cut 7 bases from V and 5 bases from J, with 10 bases between. The CDR3 extends over 12 amino acids. CDR1 is SNHLY, CDR2 FYNNEI, per germline. Written as DNA, the CDR3 is TGTGCCAGCAAGGGGCAAGGAGATACGCAGTATTTT. Amino acids: CASKGQGDTQYF.

The chain recombines TRBV5-1 with TRBJ2-7; 7 bases line up with TRBD1. Unmatched junction bases numbered 5, after V lost 0 bases and J lost 5 bases. Per germline, CDR1 SGHRS and CDR2 YFSETQ. CDR3 size: 14 residues. The CDR3 nucleotides are TGCGCCAGCAGCTTGGTTTCGACAGGGAACGAGCAGTACTTC. It codes for CASSLVSTGNEQYF. The complete variable domain, with remaining parts taken from reference TRBV5-1 and TRBJ2-7, reads KAGVTQTPRYLIKTRGQQVTLSCSPISGHRSVSWYQQTPGQGLQFLFEYFSETQRNKGNFPGRFSGRQFSNSRSEMNVSTLELGDSALYLCASSLVSTGNEQYFGPGTRLTVT.

This chain connects TRBV28 to TRBJ2-2; D may be TRBD2 (6 bases). The ends were cut back, 9 bases at V and 0 bases at J, with 14 bases in the middle. CDR1 is MDHEN, CDR2 SYDVKM, per germline. The CDR3 sequence is 15 residues long. CDR3 protein: CASSGGGANTGELFF. As DNA, the CDR3 is TGTGCCAGTAGTGGGGGAGGCGCGAACACCGGGGAGCTGTTTTTT.

This chain's CDR3 is CATQARETQYF. CDR3 sequence (DNA): TGTGCCACCCAGGCCCGGGAGACCCAGTACTTC. The V and J genes are TRBV6-5 and TRBJ2-5; unclear D gene. The CDR3 is made up of 11 amino acids. Per the germline V gene, CDR1 is MNHEY and CDR2 is SVGAGI. Trimming stripped 10 bases from V and 5 bases from J, with 11 bases between.

This chain links TRBV3-1 (or the pseudogene TRBV3-2) with TRBJ2-3; no clear D. CDR3 length equals 15 residues. Germline CDR1 reads LGHDT; CDR2 reads YNNKEL (reference sequence). The V end lost 3 bases, the J end lost 4 bases, and 14 bases lay between the germline ends. CDR3 residues: CASSQITREADTQYF. The CDR3 nucleotides read TGTGCCAGCAGCCAGATAACTCGTGAGGCAGATACGCAGTATTTT.

CDR3 protein: CASSLDRFQPQHF. The CDR3 DNA sequence: TGTGCCAGCAGTTTAGATAGATTTCAGCCCCAGCATTTT. The chain employs TRBV12-3 or TRBV12-4 and TRBJ1-5; D remains ambiguous. This CDR3 has 13 residues. V was clipped by 1 base and J by 6 bases, with 7 bases between them.

The J gene is TRBJ2-7, the V gene TRBV2, with D uncertain. The CDR3 spans 11 residues. CDR1 and CDR2 (germline): SNHLY, FYNNEI. Trimming cost V 8 bases and J 0 bases, with 5 bases left between them. The CDR3 loop is CASLSSYEQYF. The CDR3 bases are TGTGCCAGCCTCAGCTCCTACGAGCAGTACTTC.

The chain carries TRBV9 and TRBJ1-3, with D tentatively TRBD1 (5 bases). This CDR3 has 15 residues. The V and J ends lost 3 bases and 0 bases respectively, with 10 bases between them. The V gene's germline CDR1 is SGDLS and CDR2 YYNGEE. CDR3 sequence (DNA): TGTGCCAGCAGCGAAGGACACAACTCTGGAAACACCATATATTTT. Translation gives CASSEGHNSGNTIYF.

V and J are TRBV19 and TRBJ2-1, with TRBD2 matching 13 bases. This CDR3 has 17 residues. V shed 4 bases, J shed 4 bases, and the junction held 7 bases outside the gene matches. The germline V gene has CDR1 LNHDA and CDR2 SQIVND (reference sequence). The CDR3 is CASSTRLAGGLYNEQFF. For the CDR3, the DNA is TGTGCCAGTAGTACCAGACTAGCGGGAGGACTTTACAATGAGCAGTTCTTC.

The V gene is TRBV7-2, the J gene TRBJ2-1; 9 bases are shared with TRBD1. Germline V gene lookup returns CDR1 SGHTA and CDR2 FQGNSA. Trimming cost V 4 bases and J 3 bases; bases outside gene matches: 4. The CDR3 is 15 residues long. This CDR3 is CASSYRTGVYNEQFF. The CDR3, as DNA: TGTGCCAGCAGCTACCGGACAGGGGTCTACAATGAGCAGTTCTTC.

V is TRBV7-2 and J is TRBJ2-2, with 7 bases identical to TRBD1. J was trimmed by 7 bases and V by 5 bases; bases with no gene match: 7. Germline V gene data show CDR1 as SGHTA and CDR2 as FQGNSA. This CDR3 is 14 amino acids long. The CDR3 protein is CASSPTGPSGELFF. In nucleotides, the CDR3 is TGTGCCAGCAGCCCGACAGGGCCTAGCGGGGAGCTGTTTTTT. The entire variable domain, with the rest obtained from reference TRBV7-2 and TRBJ2-2, is as follows: GAGVSQSPSNKVTEKGKDVELRCDPISGHTALYWYRQSLGQGLEFLIYFQGNSAPDKSGLPSDRFSAERTGGSVSTLTIQRTQQEDSAVYLCASSPTGPSGELFFGEGSRLTVL.

V and J are TRBV27 and TRBJ1-1; 8 bases map to TRBD1. This CDR3 contains 16 residues. V trimming: 10 bases; J trimming: 2 bases; junction bases outside the gene matches: 15. The V gene's germline CDR1 is MNHEY and CDR2 SMNVEV (reference sequence). CDR3 residues: CATPLFRGLSNTEAFF. The CDR3 nucleotides are TGTGCCACCCCTCTCTTCAGGGGGCTGTCTAACACTGAAGCTTTCTTT.